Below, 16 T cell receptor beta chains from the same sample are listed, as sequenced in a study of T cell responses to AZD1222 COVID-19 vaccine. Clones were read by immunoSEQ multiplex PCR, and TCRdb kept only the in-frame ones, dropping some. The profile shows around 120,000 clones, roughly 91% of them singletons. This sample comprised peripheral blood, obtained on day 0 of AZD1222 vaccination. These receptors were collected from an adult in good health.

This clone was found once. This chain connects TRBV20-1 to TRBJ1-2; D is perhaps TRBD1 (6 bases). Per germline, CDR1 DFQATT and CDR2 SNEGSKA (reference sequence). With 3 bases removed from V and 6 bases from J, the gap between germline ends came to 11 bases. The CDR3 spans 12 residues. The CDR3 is CSASVEGDGYTF. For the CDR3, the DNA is TGCAGTGCTAGTGTCGAGGGGGATGGCTACACCTTC.

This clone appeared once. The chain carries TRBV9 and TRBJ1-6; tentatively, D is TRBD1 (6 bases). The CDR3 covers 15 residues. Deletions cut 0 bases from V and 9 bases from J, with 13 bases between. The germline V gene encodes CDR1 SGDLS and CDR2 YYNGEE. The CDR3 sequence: CASSVGQAGISPLHF. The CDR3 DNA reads TGTGCCAGCAGCGTAGGACAGGCCGGAATTTCACCCCTCCACTTT.

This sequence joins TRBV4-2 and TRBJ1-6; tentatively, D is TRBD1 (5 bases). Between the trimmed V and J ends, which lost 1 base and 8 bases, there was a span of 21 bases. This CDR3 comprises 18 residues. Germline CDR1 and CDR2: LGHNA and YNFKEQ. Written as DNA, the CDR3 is TGTGCCAGCAGCCAAGGAGGGTTGAAAGGAGGGGAGGATTCACCCCTCCACTTT. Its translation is CASSQGGLKGGEDSPLHF.

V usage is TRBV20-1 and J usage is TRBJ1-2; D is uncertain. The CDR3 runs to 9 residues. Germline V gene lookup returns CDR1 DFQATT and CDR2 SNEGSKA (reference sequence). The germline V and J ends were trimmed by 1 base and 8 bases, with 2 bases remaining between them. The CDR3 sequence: CSARGGYTF. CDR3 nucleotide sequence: TGCAGTGCTAGAGGAGGCTACACCTTC.

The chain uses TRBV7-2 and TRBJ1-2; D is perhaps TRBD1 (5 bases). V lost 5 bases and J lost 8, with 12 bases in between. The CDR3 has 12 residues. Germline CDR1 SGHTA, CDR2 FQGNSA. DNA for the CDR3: TGTGCCAGCAGCGGAGGGGTAGTCGGCTACACCTTC. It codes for CASSGGVVGYTF.

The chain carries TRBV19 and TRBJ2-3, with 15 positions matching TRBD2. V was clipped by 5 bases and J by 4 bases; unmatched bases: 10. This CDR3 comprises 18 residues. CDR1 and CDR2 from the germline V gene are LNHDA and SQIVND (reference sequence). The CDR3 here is CASSPPGGLAGGADTQYF. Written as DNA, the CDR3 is TGTGCCAGTAGTCCACCCGGGGGACTAGCGGGGGGTGCAGATACGCAGTATTTT. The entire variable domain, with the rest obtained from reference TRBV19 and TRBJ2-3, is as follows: DGGITQSPKYLFRKEGQNVTLSCEQNLNHDAMYWYRQDPGQGLRLIYYSQIVNDFQKGDIAEGYSVSREKKESFPLTVTSAQKNPTAFYLCASSPPGGLAGGADTQYFGPGTRLTVL.

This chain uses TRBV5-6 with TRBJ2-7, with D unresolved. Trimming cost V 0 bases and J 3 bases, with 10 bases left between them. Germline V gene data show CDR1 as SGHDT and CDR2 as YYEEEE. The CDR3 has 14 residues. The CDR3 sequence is CASSLGPTGYEQYF. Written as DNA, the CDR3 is TGTGCCAGCAGCTTGGGCCCCACTGGCTACGAGCAGTACTTC.

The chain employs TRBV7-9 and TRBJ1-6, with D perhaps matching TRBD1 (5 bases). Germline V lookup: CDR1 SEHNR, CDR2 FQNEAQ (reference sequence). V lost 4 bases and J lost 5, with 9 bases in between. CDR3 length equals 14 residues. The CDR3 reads CASSSGTDNSPLHF. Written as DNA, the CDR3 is TGTGCCAGCAGCTCCGGGACGGATAATTCACCCCTCCACTTT.

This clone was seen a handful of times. CDR3 coding DNA: TGTGCCAGCTCACCACGGGAGGGAGCGGATCAGCCCCAGCATTTT. It codes for CASSPREGADQPQHF. V usage is TRBV18 and J usage is TRBJ1-5; no reliable D call. Germline CDR1 KGHSH, CDR2 LQKENI. The CDR3 length is 15 residues. Trimming stripped 1 base from V and 5 bases from J, with 12 bases between. The variable domain in full, with the rest retrieved from reference TRBV18 and TRBJ1-5, is NAGVMQNPRHLVRRRGQEARLRCSPMKGHSHVYWYRQLPEEGLKFMVYLQKENIIDESGMPKERFSAEFPKEGPSILRIQQVVRGDSAAYFCASSPREGADQPQHFGDGTRLSIL.

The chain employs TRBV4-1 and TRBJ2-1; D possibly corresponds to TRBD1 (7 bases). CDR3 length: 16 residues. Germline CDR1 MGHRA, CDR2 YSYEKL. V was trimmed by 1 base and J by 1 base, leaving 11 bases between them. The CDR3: CASSQATGRSYNEQFF. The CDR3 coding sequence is TGCGCCAGCAGCCAAGCGACAGGGAGGTCCTACAATGAGCAGTTCTTC.

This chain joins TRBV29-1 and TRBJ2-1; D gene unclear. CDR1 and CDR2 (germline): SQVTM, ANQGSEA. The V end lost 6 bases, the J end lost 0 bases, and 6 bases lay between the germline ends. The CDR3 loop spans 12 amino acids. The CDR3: CSVISSYNEQFF. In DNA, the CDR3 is TGCAGCGTAATAAGCTCCTACAATGAGCAGTTCTTC.

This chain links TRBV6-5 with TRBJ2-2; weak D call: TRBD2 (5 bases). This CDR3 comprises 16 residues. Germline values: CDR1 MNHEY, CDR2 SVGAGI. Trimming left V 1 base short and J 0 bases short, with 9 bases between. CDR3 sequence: CASSYFWGANTGELFF. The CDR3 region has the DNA TGTGCCAGCAGTTACTTTTGGGGAGCGAACACCGGGGAGCTGTTTTTT.

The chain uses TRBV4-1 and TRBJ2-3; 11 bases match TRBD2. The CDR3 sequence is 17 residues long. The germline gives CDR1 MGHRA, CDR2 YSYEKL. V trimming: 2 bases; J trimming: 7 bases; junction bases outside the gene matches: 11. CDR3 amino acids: CASSQLAGGQVNNTQYF. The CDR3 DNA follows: TGCGCCAGCAGCCAACTAGCGGGGGGCCAGGTGAACAATACGCAGTATTTT.

The CDR3 DNA reads as TGTGCCACTACTGCCGGGACAGGGAAAGAGACCCAGTACTTC. This gives the protein CATTAGTGKETQYF. The J gene is TRBJ2-5, the V gene TRBV2; 9 positions agree with TRBD1. Trimming removed 10 bases from V and 3 bases from J; junction bases left unmatched: 9. The CDR3 sequence is 14 residues long. The germline CDR1 and CDR2 sequences are SNHLY and FYNNEI. The full variable domain, completed using reference TRBV2 and TRBJ2-5, is EPEVTQTPSHQVTQMGQEVILRCVPISNHLYFYWYRQILGQKVEFLVSFYNNEISEKSEIFDDQFSVERPDGSNFTLKIRSTKLEDSAMYFCATTAGTGKETQYFGPGTRLLVL.

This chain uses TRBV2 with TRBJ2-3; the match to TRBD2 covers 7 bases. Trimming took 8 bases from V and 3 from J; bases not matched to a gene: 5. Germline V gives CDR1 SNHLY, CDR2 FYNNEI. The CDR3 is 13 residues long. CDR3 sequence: CASLWGGTDTQYF. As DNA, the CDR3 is TGTGCCAGCTTGTGGGGGGGAACAGATACGCAGTATTTT.

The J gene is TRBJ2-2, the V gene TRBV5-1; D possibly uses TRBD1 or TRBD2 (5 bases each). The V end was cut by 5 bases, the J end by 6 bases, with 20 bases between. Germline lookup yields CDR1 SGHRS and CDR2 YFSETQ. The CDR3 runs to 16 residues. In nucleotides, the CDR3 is TGCGCCAGCAGGCCTAGGGCTGTGGGGGATTCCGGGGAGCTGTTTTTT. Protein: CASRPRAVGDSGELFF.